This T cell receptor beta chain appears in the sequencing data of a study of blood T cell repertoires in COVID-19. Clones were sequenced by immunoSEQ multiplex PCR, and TCRdb holds only the in-frame ones, with some missing. The sample lists about 140,000 clones, about four fifths seen once, with around 6.8% in the top ten. The length of the CDR3 is 17 residues. The germline CDR1 and CDR2 sequences are SGHTA and FQGNSA. J lost 3 bases, V lost 5 bases, and 14 bases had no gene match. This TCR was sampled from a human donor in a cohort sampled during active COVID-19. The sequencing sample was made of peripheral blood. V and J are TRBV7-2 and TRBJ2-7; 9 nucleotides line up with TRBD1. DNA for the CDR3: TGTGCCAGCAGCCCCAAAGCGACCGGGACAGGGAACTACGAGCAGTACTTC. Its translation: CASSPKATGTGNYEQYF. The full variable domain, rest sourced from reference TRBV7-2 and TRBJ2-7, is GAGVSQSPSNKVTEKGKDVELRCDPISGHTALYWYRQSLGQGLEFLIYFQGNSAPDKSGLPSDRFSAERTGGSVSTLTIQRTQQEDSAVYLCASSPKATGTGNYEQYFGPGTRLTVT.